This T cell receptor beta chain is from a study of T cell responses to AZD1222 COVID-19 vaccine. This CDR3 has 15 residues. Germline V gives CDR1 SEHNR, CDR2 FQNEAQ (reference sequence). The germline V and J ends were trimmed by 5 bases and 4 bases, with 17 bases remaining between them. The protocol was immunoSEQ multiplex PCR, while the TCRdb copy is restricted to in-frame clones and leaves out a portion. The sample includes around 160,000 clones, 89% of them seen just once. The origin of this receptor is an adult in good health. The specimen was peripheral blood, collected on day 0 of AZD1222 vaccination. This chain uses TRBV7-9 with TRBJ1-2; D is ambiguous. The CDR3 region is CASSVKPGQPYGYTF. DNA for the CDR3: TGTGCCAGCAGCGTAAAACCCGGGCAACCCTATGGCTACACCTTC. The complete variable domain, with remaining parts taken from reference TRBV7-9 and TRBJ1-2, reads DTGVSQNPRHKITKRGQNVTFRCDPISEHNRLYWYRQTLGQGPEFLTYFQNEAQLEKSRLLSDRFSAERPKGSFSTLEIQRTEQGDSAMYLCASSVKPGQPYGYTFGSGTRLTVV.